This entry features one T cell receptor (beta chain) sequence. Its specificity is unknown. The PCR used 60 Vbeta and 13 Jbeta primers. The data were produced by immunoSEQ multiplex PCR, yet TCRdb's version contains in-frame clones alone and is incomplete. The sample lists tens of thousands of clones, around four fifths occurring once. This CDR3 has 15 amino acids. Germline V gives CDR1 SGHRS, CDR2 YFSETQ. The ends were cut back, 2 bases at V and 3 bases at J, with 15 bases in the middle. The sample belongs to a study of cytomegalovirus exposure and HLA in healthy donors. Findings of the study overall: In a later analysis, across HLA loci, associated TCR counts were highest for DRB1, lowest for HLA-C. Presence/absence analyses took donor sequencing depth as roughly uniform. Indistinguishability led to the exclusion of some V segments, TRBV6-2 and TRBV6-3 included.

The rearrangement uses TRBV5-1 and TRBJ2-7; perhaps TRBD1 as D (8 bases). The sequencing input was PBMCs. This clonotype was obtained from a man in his thirties or forties in good health and CMV-seronegative. The CDR3 nucleotides read TGCGCCAGCAGCTTAAATACAGGGGGGGGCTACGAGCAGTACTTC. This sequence encodes CASSLNTGGGYEQYF.